This T cell receptor beta chain was sequenced for a study of blood T cell repertoires in COVID-19. Study at large: The United States, Italy and Spain supplied acute and convalescent COVID-19 samples. The analysed material was cDNA or gDNA that came from T cells, B-cell-depleted T cells, or PBMCs.

Per the study methods: Amplification of reference gene primers provided the estimated nucleated cell counts. Assay: immunoSEQ multiplex PCR; the TCRdb copy retains only in-frame clones and omits some. V and J calls and clone size follow that table, whereas D and trimming were derived from the DNA. The table has some 200,000 clones, approximately 82% seen once; the top ten hold approximately 12%. There are 11 residues in the CDR3. The V end was cut by 9 bases, the J end by 3 bases, with 8 bases between. Germline CDR1 is WNHNN and CDR2 is SYGVQD (reference sequence). Sequencing input: peripheral blood. The chain employs TRBV10-1 and TRBJ1-1; tentatively, D is TRBD1 (6 bases). The source is a woman in her thirties or forties with acute or convalescent COVID-19. The CDR3 here is CASTGYTEAFF. The CDR3 nucleotides read TGCGCCAGTACAGGGTACACTGAAGCTTTCTTT.